The sample holds many counts of the clone carrying this TCR beta chain. The antigen remains unidentified. This entry belongs to a study of T cells after posttransplantation cyclophosphamide. A marrow graft followed busulfan-fludarabine conditioning, with cyclophosphamide on days +3 and +4. Findings of the study overall: TRB overlap between skin or GI tissue T cells and blood was limited. TRB clonality was highly associated with recipient CMV seropositivity and reactivation.

The assay was immunoSEQ multiplex PCR, and TCRdb's table has in-frame clones only and misses some. The sample includes about 7,700 clones, none of them occurring once. The clonotype was recovered from a female patient in her 60s who received an allogeneic stem cell transplant from an unrelated donor, was CMV-positive, and had acute GVHD only. Some T cells may be the graft donor's. The specimen was PBMCs, collected 94 days after allogeneic stem cell transplant with posttransplant cyclophosphamide.

CDR3 sequence: CASRLVRGSYEQYF. For the CDR3, the DNA is TGTGCAAGTCGCTTAGTACGGGGTAGCTACGAGCAGTACTTC. This chain joins TRBV11-3 and TRBJ2-7; tentative D call: TRBD2 (5 bases). CDR1 and CDR2 (germline): SGHNT, YENEEA. CDR3 length: 14 amino acids. The variable domain in full, with the rest retrieved from reference TRBV11-3 and TRBJ2-7, is EAGVVQSPRYKIIEKKQPVAFWCNPISGHNTLYWYLQNLGQGPELLIRYENEEAVDDSQLPKDRFSAERLKGVDSTLKIQPAELGDSAVYLCASRLVRGSYEQYFGPGTRLTVT.